This is a list of T cell receptor beta chains from one sample in a study of blood T cell repertoires in COVID-19. The repertoire was sequenced with immunoSEQ multiplex PCR; TCRdb's copy has only in-frame clones and lacks some. Among 9,500 to 10,000 clones listed, 81% were seen once. The sequencing sample was made of peripheral blood. These receptor sequences come from a man between 60 and 70 years old with active COVID-19. CDR3s include the opening cysteine and the closing phenylalanine or tryptophan. D genes are given only for firm matches. Only some rows state a clone size, as once, few, many or a class for expanded clones.

size	D	V	J	DNA	CDR3
NA	NA	TRBV9	TRBJ1-2	TGTGCCAGCAGCGGCGGGACGGCCTATGGCTACACCTTC	CASSGGTAYGYTF
NA	NA	TRBV5-1	TRBJ2-5	TGCGCCAGCAGCTTGGGGAGTCAACAAGAGACCCAGTACTTC	CASSLGSQQETQYF
NA	TRBD1	TRBV7-2	TRBJ2-7	TGTGCCAGCAGCTCACTGGACAGGGGCTACGAGCAGTACTTC	CASSSLDRGYEQYF
once	NA	TRBV10-2	TRBJ1-2	TGCGCCAGCAGGACAGACAGCTATGGCTACACCTTC	CASRTDSYGYTF
NA	NA	TRBV27	TRBJ2-3	TGTGCCAGCAGTTTACTGCAGGGGGGAGCCTCAGATACGCAGTATTTT	CASSLLQGGASDTQYF
NA	NA	TRBV7-9	TRBJ1-2	TGTGCCAGCAGCTTAGACGCGGTCTATGGCTACACCTTC	CASSLDAVYGYTF
NA	NA	TRBV7-9	TRBJ1-1	TGTGCCAGCAGCTTTAATCCAGGGGTTACTAGGAACACTGAAGCTTTCTTT	CASSFNPGVTRNTEAFF
NA	NA	TRBV19	TRBJ2-3	TGTGCCAGTGGACTCACAGATACGCAGTATTTT	CASGLTDTQYF
NA	TRBD1	TRBV4-1	TRBJ1-1	TGCGCCAGCAGCCAAGACGTCTTACAGGGGGCGCGGAGGAACACTGAAGCTTTCTTT	CASSQDVLQGARRNTEAFF
NA	NA	TRBV6-5	TRBJ1-4	TGTGCCAGCAGTTACGGAAACGGGAGGGAAAAACTGTTTTTT	CASSYGNGREKLFF
NA	NA	TRBV24-1	TRBJ1-5	TGTGCCACCAGTGCAGGAGGTATCAGCAATCAGCCCCAGCATTTT	CATSAGGISNQPQHF
NA	NA	TRBV5-1	TRBJ2-3	TGCGCCAGCAGCTTGGAATCCCCGGCAGATACGCAGTATTTT	CASSLESPADTQYF
NA	NA	TRBV7-8	TRBJ1-3	TGTGCCAGCAGCCGAGGGCTCTCTGGAAACACCATATATTTT	CASSRGLSGNTIYF
NA	NA	TRBV19	TRBJ1-6	TGTGCCACCCCCCTCCGATCGGGACTTATTCGACAGACACTTAATTCACCCCTCCACTTT	CATPLRSGLIRQTLNSPLHF
NA	TRBD1	TRBV15	TRBJ1-6	TGTGCCACCAGCAGAGGACAGGGGAATTCACCCCTCCACTTT	CATSRGQGNSPLHF
NA	TRBD2	TRBV5-5	TRBJ2-7	TGTGCCAGCAGCTTGTCCGGGGGGAGCTCCTACGAGCAGTACTTC	CASSLSGGSSYEQYF
NA	NA	TRBV19	TRBJ2-6	TGTGCCAGTAGTCCCCTTTTCTCCGGCTCTGGGGCCAACGTCCCGACTTTC	CASSPLFSGSGANVPTF
few	TRBD1	TRBV14	TRBJ2-2	TGTGCCAGCAGCAAGGGACAGGGGGTTACCGGGGAGCTGTTTTTT	CASSKGQGVTGELFF
NA	NA	TRBV6-5	TRBJ2-7	TGTGCCAGCAGCAACGGCGGGGTAAGCTCCTACGAGCAGTACTTC	CASSNGGVSSYEQYF
NA	NA	TRBV7-9	TRBJ1-3	TGTGCTAGCTGTCCGAGTGGAGCTGGAAACACCATATATTTT	CASCPSGAGNTIYF
NA	NA	TRBV10-1	TRBJ1-2	TGCGCCAGCAGTGAGTTTTACAGGGCCCGAATGAGCTACACCTTC	CASSEFYRARMSYTF
once	TRBD1	TRBV28	TRBJ1-5	TGTGCCAGCAGTTTAGAGGGGGCAGGTGAGACCCAGCATTTT	CASSLEGAGETQHF
NA	TRBD2	TRBV9	TRBJ2-1	TGTGCCAGCAGCGTAGGTACTAGCGGGAATGCTGAGCAGTTCTTC	CASSVGTSGNAEQFF
NA	NA	TRBV6-2/TRBV6-3	TRBJ1-5	TGTGCCAGCAGTTACACCCTGCGGGGTCATGGTCAGAGCAATCAGCCCCAGCATTTT	CASSYTLRGHGQSNQPQHF
NA	NA	TRBV18	TRBJ2-3	TGTGCCAGCTCACCAATCACAGTGGTGGATACGCAGTATTTT	CASSPITVVDTQYF
NA	NA	TRBV11-3	TRBJ1-6	TGTGCCAGCAGCTTGCGCGCGGGGCAGGGACGTAATTCACCCCTCCACTTT	CASSLRAGQGRNSPLHF